These 21 T cell receptor beta chains were all obtained from the same sample, sequenced in a study of blood T cells in healthy people across ages. With a J-beta primer mix and a sample-barcoded 5' primer, a second PCR ran 7 to 11 cycles. TCRdb re-derived calls from the 5' RACE reads in MiXCR, one entry per CDR3 protein. The sample has around 1,000,000 distinct CDR3 sequences, under 30% seen once. The sample was also linked to a second study, of T cells of mothers and their children.

The sample taken for sequencing was blood. The receptors here all came from a girl aged 2 to 9 in good health.

The chain recombines TRBV10-2 with TRBJ2-7; TRBD2 is a possible D gene (6 bases). V dropped 7 bases and J dropped 0 bases, with 10 bases sitting between them. This CDR3 is built from 13 residues. Germline CDR1 WSHSY, CDR2 SAAADI. Here the CDR3 reads CASKGGASYEQYF. The DNA of the CDR3 is TGCGCCAGCAAGGGCGGGGCCTCCTACGAGCAGTACTTC.

The chain joins TRBV15 to TRBJ2-1, with D perhaps matching TRBD2 (6 bases). The DNA end favors TRBJ2-5, so the J call may be wrong. Germline V gene sequence: CDR1 LNHNV, CDR2 YYDKDF (reference sequence). CDR3 length equals 15 residues. The CDR3 loop reads CATSRDSWTKETQYF. As DNA, the CDR3 is TGTGCCACCAGCAGAGATTCATGGACTAAAGAGACCCAGTACTTC.

This clonotype has more than one count but fewer than ten. The chain is built from TRBV6-5 and TRBJ2-1, with 8 bases identical to TRBD2. Trimming cost V 6 bases and J 9 bases; bases outside gene matches: 7. CDR3 length equals 13 residues. Looked up from germline, CDR1 is MNHEY and CDR2 is SVGAGI. The CDR3 coding sequence is TGTGCCAGCAGCACCCGAAGCGGGAGTGAGCAGTTCTTC. It codes for CASSTRSGSEQFF.

This clonotype came up a few times. The DNA of the CDR3 is TGTGCCAGCAGCCGGCTGACAGGGGCCACCCAAGAGACCCAGTACTTC. Its translation: CASSRLTGATQETQYF. This chain connects TRBV11-2 to TRBJ2-5, with 8 bases that match TRBD1. CDR1 is SGHAT and CDR2 is FQNNGV in the germline V gene. The CDR3 totals 16 residues. V lost 5 bases and J lost 1; bases outside the gene matches: 9.

This clonotype came up a few times. The V and J genes are TRBV19 and TRBJ2-2; D unclear. CDR3 length: 13 amino acids. V lost 9 bases and J 1 base, leaving 9 bases between the germline ends. Germline CDR1 LNHDA, CDR2 SQIVND (reference sequence). The DNA for the CDR3 is TGTGCCAGCGAACCCATGAACACCGGGGAGCTGTTTTTT. Its translation is CASEPMNTGELFF.

The V call is TRBV20-1, the J call TRBJ2-1; maybe TRBD2 (6 bases). Germline assignment: CDR1 DFQATT and CDR2 SNEGSKA (reference sequence). CDR3 length equals 11 residues. Trimming shortened V by 6 bases and J by 10 bases, and 13 bases separated the two germline ends. CDR3 nucleotides: TGCAGTGCCCAGGGACTTCCGGAGCAGTTCTTC. Translating it yields CSAQGLPEQFF.

The rearrangement links TRBV20-1 to TRBJ2-5; the D is unclear. Deletions cut 0 bases from V and 0 bases from J, with 14 bases between. The CDR3 consists of 16 residues. The germline CDR1 and CDR2 sequences are DFQATT and SNEGSKA (reference sequence). This chain's CDR3 is CSARDFRREYQETQYF. The CDR3 DNA reads as TGCAGTGCTAGAGATTTCCGACGAGAGTACCAAGAGACCCAGTACTTC.

J is TRBJ1-2 and V is TRBV25-1; D is uncertain. Germline CDR1 MGHDK, CDR2 SYGVNS. The CDR3 covers 16 residues. V lost 4 bases, J lost 6 bases, and 21 bases lay in between. CDR3 region: CASSATVGLLRDGYTF. The CDR3 region has the DNA TGTGCCAGCAGTGCCACCGTTGGACTACTTAGGGATGGCTACACCTTC.

V gene TRBV19 combines with J gene TRBJ2-5; D is tentatively TRBD1 or TRBD2 (6 bases each). Germline V gene data show CDR1 as LNHDA and CDR2 as SQIVND (reference sequence). The CDR3 length is 12 residues. Deletions cut 5 bases from V and 11 bases from J, with 15 bases between. This CDR3 is CASSQTGREQYF. CDR3 DNA: TGTGCCAGTAGTCAGACAGGCCGGGAGCAGTACTTC.

This clonotype was counted between two and nine times. This chain links TRBV20-1 with TRBJ2-2; D is ambiguous. Trimming took off 1 base at V and 3 bases at J, with 12 bases between the two ends. CDR1 is DFQATT and CDR2 is SNEGSKA in the germline V gene (reference sequence). The CDR3 has 15 residues. The CDR3 bases are TGCAGTGCTAGAGGAGGTCTATGGGACACCGGGGAGCTGTTTTTT. Translating gives CSARGGLWDTGELFF.

The chain recombines TRBV13 with TRBJ1-2; the D gene is possibly TRBD1 (5 bases). This CDR3 comprises 15 residues. Trimming left V 5 bases short and J 3 bases short, with 16 bases between. Germline-derived CDR1 and CDR2 are PRHDT and FYEKMQ (reference sequence). The CDR3 spells CASSPPGPLDYGYTF. DNA of the CDR3: TGTGCCAGCAGCCCCCCGGGACCCCTCGACTATGGCTACACCTTC. The whole variable domain, filled in from reference TRBV13 and TRBJ1-2, reads AAGVIQSPRHLIKEKRETATLKCYPIPRHDTVYWYQQGPGQDPQFLISFYEKMQSDKGSIPDRFSAQQFSDYHSELNMSSLELGDSALYFCASSPPGPLDYGYTFGSGTRLTVV.

This clonotype was picked up many times. V usage is TRBV28 and J usage is TRBJ2-7; TRBD2 might be the D (7 bases). V was clipped by 6 bases and J by 7 bases, with 22 bases between them. Per the germline V gene, CDR1 is MDHEN and CDR2 is SYDVKM. The CDR3 contains 15 residues. The CDR3 sequence is CASSRGAGAHVEQYF. CDR3 DNA: TGTGCCAGCAGCCGGGGGGCGGGGGCCCACGTTGAGCAGTACTTC.

This chain joins TRBV4-1 and TRBJ1-4, with no clear D. This CDR3 is 17 amino acids long. Germline assignment: CDR1 MGHRA and CDR2 YSYEKL. Trimming removed 6 bases at V and 0 bases at J, with 17 bases between. This CDR3 reads CASSQTGELPTNEKLFF. CDR3 nucleotides: TGCGCCAGCAGTCAAACTGGGGAATTGCCAACTAATGAAAAACTGTTTTTT.

This clonotype was observed once. The CDR3 spells CASSLVGVYDRGKTEAFF. The CDR3, as DNA: TGTGCCAGCAGCTTAGTAGGGGTTTATGACAGGGGGAAAACTGAAGCTTTCTTT. The genes are TRBV7-2 and TRBJ1-1, with 9 positions matching TRBD1. V lost 1 base and J lost 5; bases outside the gene matches: 14. Germline assignment: CDR1 SGHTA and CDR2 FQGNSA. The CDR3 has 18 amino acids.

The V call is TRBV6-1, the J call TRBJ2-6; tentative D call: TRBD2 (5 bases). CDR1 and CDR2 (germline): MNHNS, SASEGT. The CDR3 extends over 19 amino acids. V was shortened by 6 bases and J by 0 bases, with 21 bases between the two germline ends. The DNA of the CDR3 is TGTGCCAGCAGCGATTCCGGAAGAGGGATCTTCTCTGGGGCCAACGTCCTGACTTTC. This codes for CASSDSGRGIFSGANVLTF.

This clonotype was counted between two and nine times. V gene TRBV24-1 combines with J gene TRBJ2-5; D may correspond to TRBD1 or TRBD2 (5 bases each). Trimming removed 3 bases from V and 3 bases from J, with 13 bases in between. CDR3 length: 15 amino acids. The germline V gene encodes CDR1 KGHDR and CDR2 SFDVKD. In DNA form, the CDR3 reads TGTGCCACCAGTGATCGGGACCTTGGAGAAGAGACCCAGTACTTC. Its protein is CATSDRDLGEETQYF.

This chain uses TRBV9 with TRBJ2-1; a possible D gene is TRBD2 (6 bases). CDR1 SGDLS and CDR2 YYNGEE come from the germline V gene. There are 12 residues in the CDR3. V was pared by 0 bases and J by 9 bases, with 7 bases between. CDR3 DNA: TGTGCCAGCAGCGTAGGGGAGGTTGAGCAGTTCTTC. Protein sequence: CASSVGEVEQFF.

This chain uses TRBV20-1 with TRBJ1-1; no firm D call. CDR1 DFQATT and CDR2 SNEGSKA come from the germline V gene (reference sequence). V was trimmed by 6 bases and J by 1 base, leaving 15 bases between them. The CDR3 covers 14 residues. The CDR3 bases are TGCAGTGCACGGCAAGCCCTACAGAACACTGAAGCTTTCTTT. Protein product: CSARQALQNTEAFF.

The V and J genes are TRBV20-1 and TRBJ2-1, with a weak D call TRBD2 (6 bases). V was clipped by 3 bases and J by 0 bases, with 15 bases between them. The germline gives CDR1 DFQATT, CDR2 SNEGSKA (reference sequence). This CDR3 comprises 16 residues. CDR3: CSASPGAGSSYNEQFF. CDR3 bases: TGCAGTGCTAGCCCCGGGGCCGGGAGCTCCTACAATGAGCAGTTCTTC.

This clonotype came up a few times. The chain has TRBV28 and TRBJ2-5; D unclear. V lost 3 bases, J lost 2 bases, and 7 bases lay in between. The CDR3 totals 13 residues. Germline-derived CDR1 and CDR2 are MDHEN and SYDVKM. The CDR3 spells CASSFNLQETQYF. The CDR3 DNA follows: TGTGCCAGCAGTTTCAACCTACAAGAGACCCAGTACTTC. Full variable domain (outside the CDR3, taken from reference TRBV28 and TRBJ2-5): DVKVTQSSRYLVKRTGEKVFLECVQDMDHENMFWYRQDPGLGLRLIYFSYDVKMKEKGDIPEGYSVSREKKERFSLILESASTNQTSMYLCASSFNLQETQYFGPGTRLLVL.

This clonotype has more than one count but fewer than ten. The rearrangement joins TRBV6-2 or TRBV6-3 to TRBJ1-2; 9 bases agree with TRBD1. V trimming: 7 bases; J trimming: 5 bases; junction bases outside the gene matches: 2. Germline V gives CDR1 MNHEY, CDR2 SVGEGT. The CDR3 contains 12 residues. CDR3 residues: CASTGTGYGYTF. CDR3 nucleotide sequence: TGTGCCAGCACCGGGACAGGGTATGGCTACACCTTC.